This T cell receptor beta chain was observed in a study of patients and donors after allogeneic stem cell transplantation. TCRdb analysed the RT-PCR reads with MiXCR anew, one entry per CDR3 protein. The table includes about 960,000 distinct CDR3 sequences, 15% to 20% detected once. Germline V gene sequence: CDR1 SGHDT, CDR2 YYEEEE. This CDR3 has 12 residues. J lost 10 bases, V lost 3 bases, and 6 bases had no gene match. The V call is TRBV5-6, the J call TRBJ1-1; TRBD1 matches at 7 bases. Sample: blood, either unsorted or a sorted T cell fraction (not recorded which). The sequence was collected from a human donor who was either an allogeneic HSCT recipient or a stem cell or donor lymphocyte infusion donor (not recorded which). It is not recorded whose cells these are; they may come from a transplant donor. The CDR3 loop is CASSSLQGLAFF. The CDR3 nucleotides read TGTGCCAGCAGCTCACTACAGGGGTTAGCTTTCTTT.